This is a list of T cell receptor beta chains from one sample in a study of response to subunit inactivated influenza vaccine. From the RT-PCR reads, TCRdb called clonotypes with MiXCR, one entry per CDR3 protein. The data contain a few hundred thousand distinct CDR3 sequences, 21% of them seen just once; the ten biggest clones take up 10%. Sequenced material: PBMCs from blood, taken approximately 20 months after vaccination. The receptors shown here come from a man between 50 and 75 years old who received an inactivated influenza vaccine. Both conserved end residues are part of each CDR3. The order of the fields is J gene, V gene, clone size, D gene, CDR3 protein, CDR3 DNA. D genes are given only for firm matches. Size values are once, few and many counts, or a class for expanded clones, and some rows have none.

TRBJ1-5	TRBV7-2	few	NA	CASSPFREGFNQPQHF	TGTGCCAGCAGCCCCTTCCGGGAAGGGTTCAATCAGCCCCAGCATTTT
TRBJ2-3	TRBV7-2	once	NA	CASSDTGNTDTQYF	TGTGCCAGCAGCGATACAGGGAACACAGATACGCAGTATTTT
TRBJ2-7	TRBV27	few	NA	CASSFQGQTSTLNF	TGTGCCAGCAGTTTCCAGGGGCAGACGTCAACACTCAATTTC
TRBJ2-2	TRBV5-7	NA	TRBD2	CARSSGLAANTGELFF	TGTGCCAGGAGCTCGGGACTAGCGGCGAACACCGGGGAGCTGTTTTTT
TRBJ2-2	TRBV5-1	NA	TRBD2	CASWPSGRLSTGELFF	TGCGCCAGTTGGCCTAGCGGGAGGCTGAGCACCGGGGAGCTGTTTTTT
TRBJ2-1	TRBV12-3/TRBV12-4	many	NA	CASRNDGGVEQFF	TGTGCCAGCAGAAACGACGGAGGGGTAGAGCAGTTCTTC
TRBJ2-2	TRBV10-3	NA	NA	CAISESIAAFNTGELFF	TGTGCCATCAGTGAGTCGATTGCAGCTTTTAACACCGGGGAGCTGTTTTTT
TRBJ1-2	TRBV20-1	few	NA	CSAHKRGFYGYTF	TGCAGTGCTCATAAAAGGGGGTTTTATGGCTACACCTTC
TRBJ2-4	TRBV20-1	few	NA	CSASTSAKNIQYF	TGCAGTGCCTCGACTAGTGCCAAAAACATTCAGTACTTC
TRBJ2-4	TRBV27	few	NA	CASSLSGGTKNIQYF	TGTGCCAGCAGTTTATCTGGGGGAACCAAAAACATTCAGTACTTC
TRBJ2-1	TRBV4-1	NA	NA	CASSQEYRENEQFF	TGCGCCAGCAGCCAAGAATACAGGGAGAATGAGCAGTTCTTC
TRBJ2-3	TRBV7-2	NA	TRBD1	CASSYRDRVTDTQYF	TGTGCCAGCAGTTACCGGGACAGAGTCACAGATACGCAGTATTTT
TRBJ2-4	TRBV11-2	NA	NA	CASSSSRNIQYF	TGTGCCAGCAGCTCTTCACGAAACATTCAGTACTTC
TRBJ1-3	TRBV10-3	few	TRBD1	CAIGQGPYTFSGNTIYF	TGTGCCATTGGACAGGGGCCGTATACATTCTCTGGAAACACCATATATTTT
TRBJ2-2	TRBV3-1	NA	NA	CASSWGATGTGELFF	TGTGCCAGCAGCTGGGGGGCGACGGGGACCGGGGAGCTGTTTTTT
TRBJ2-2	TRBV29-1	NA	NA	CSVVSVENTGELFF	TGCAGCGTTGTAAGCGTCGAGAACACCGGGGAGCTGTTTTTT
TRBJ1-2	TRBV20-1	few	NA	CSAREGTGGYGYTF	TGCAGTGCTAGGGAAGGGACGGGTGGCTATGGCTACACCTTC
TRBJ2-7	TRBV27	NA	NA	CASSHAQGGSYEQYF	TGTGCCAGCAGTCACGCCCAGGGGGGGTCCTACGAGCAGTACTTC
TRBJ1-3	TRBV7-6	few	NA	CASSLGRPESSGNTIYF	TGTGCCAGCAGCTTAGGGCGCCCAGAGAGCTCTGGAAACACCATATATTTT
TRBJ2-3	TRBV2	NA	NA	CASSHPGSAKGEGPVTDTQYF	TGTGCCAGCAGTCACCCTGGTAGTGCCAAGGGTGAGGGTCCAGTCACAGATACGCAGTATTTT
TRBJ1-1	TRBV5-6	few	TRBD1	CASSLDRGTTEAFF	TGTGCCAGCAGCTTAGACAGGGGGACCACTGAAGCTTTCTTT
TRBJ1-1	TRBV10-3	few	NA	CAISDSVTNTEAFF	TGTGCCATCAGTGATTCAGTAACGAACACTGAAGCTTTCTTT
TRBJ2-1	TRBV11-1	NA	NA	CASSPRAIGYNEQFF	TGTGCCAGCAGCCCCAGGGCGATAGGATACAATGAGCAGTTCTTC
TRBJ1-3	TRBV2	many	NA	CARILLVGNTIYF	TGTGCCAGAATCCTCTTGGTCGGAAACACCATATATTTT
TRBJ2-1	TRBV19	few	TRBD1	CASSFSGQGSYNEQFF	TGTGCCAGTAGTTTCTCCGGACAGGGGTCCTACAATGAGCAGTTCTTC
TRBJ1-1	TRBV29-1	few	NA	CSVRQTNTEAFF	TGCAGCGTTCGGCAGACGAACACTGAAGCTTTCTTT
TRBJ2-1	TRBV5-1	NA	TRBD2	CASSLWTSRNEQFF	TGCGCCAGCAGCTTGTGGACTAGCAGGAATGAGCAGTTCTTC
TRBJ1-2	TRBV27	NA	TRBD1	CASSLTGATYGYTF	TGTGCCAGCAGTTTGACAGGGGCAACTTATGGCTACACCTTC
TRBJ2-7	TRBV5-8	NA	NA	CASSAFAEQYF	TGTGCCAGCAGCGCCTTCGCCGAGCAGTACTTC
TRBJ1-2	TRBV20-1	NA	NA	CSASLRDYGYTF	TGCAGTGCTAGTCTCAGGGACTATGGCTACACCTTC
TRBJ2-7	TRBV20-1	few	NA	CSARRQRSGTNYEQYF	TGCAGTGCTAGACGTCAACGCTCCGGGACCAACTACGAGCAGTACTTC
TRBJ2-3	TRBV6-2/TRBV6-3	few	NA	CASSYSYGESTDTQYF	TGTGCCAGCAGTTACTCCTACGGGGAAAGCACAGATACGCAGTATTTT
TRBJ1-2	TRBV6-1	NA	NA	CASSRSAQNYGYTF	TGTGCCAGCAGTAGGTCCGCGCAAAACTATGGCTACACCTTC
TRBJ2-2	TRBV5-5	NA	TRBD1	CASSPGQGALLFF	TGTGCCAGCAGCCCGGGACAGGGGGCGTTGCTGTTTTTT
TRBJ2-7	TRBV5-1	NA	NA	CASSNAGTKSYEQYF	TGCGCCAGCAGCAACGCCGGGACCAAGTCCTACGAGCAGTACTTC
TRBJ1-5	TRBV15	NA	NA	CATSTAGTNNQPQHF	TGTGCCACCAGCACTGCCGGGACGAACAATCAGCCCCAGCATTTT
TRBJ2-5	TRBV5-6	NA	NA	CASSVHLETQYF	TGTGCCAGCAGCGTTCACCTGGAGACCCAGTACTTC
TRBJ2-7	TRBV6-5	NA	TRBD1	CASSYPAGGSTLPYEQYF	TGTGCCAGCAGTTACCCGGCAGGGGGATCTACTCTCCCCTACGAGCAGTACTTC
TRBJ2-1	TRBV12-3/TRBV12-4	many	TRBD2	CASSLAGPYNEQFF	TGTGCCAGCAGCTTAGCGGGACCCTACAATGAGCAGTTCTTC
TRBJ1-6	TRBV20-1	few	NA	CSARAGANNSPLHF	TGCAGTGCTAGAGCGGGAGCCAATAATTCACCCCTCCACTTT
TRBJ1-3	TRBV12-3/TRBV12-4	many	NA	CASSTSGNTIYF	TGTGCCAGCAGTACATCTGGAAACACCATATATTTT
TRBJ1-5	TRBV12-3/TRBV12-4	many	NA	CASSPGPQQPQHF	TGTGCCAGCAGCCCAGGGCCGCAGCAGCCCCAGCATTTT
TRBJ2-2	TRBV6-2/TRBV6-3	NA	TRBD2	CASSYRGSPGELFF	TGTGCCAGCAGTTACCGCGGGAGCCCCGGGGAGCTGTTTTTT
TRBJ1-5	TRBV7-6	NA	TRBD1	CARKGARSNQPQHF	TGTGCCAGGAAGGGGGCGAGGAGCAATCAGCCCCAGCATTTT
TRBJ1-2	TRBV6-1	few	NA	CASSIISGTNYGYTF	TGTGCCAGCAGTATCATCTCCGGGACAAACTATGGCTACACCTTC
TRBJ1-1	TRBV28	NA	NA	CASIRVEGFAEAFF	TGTGCCAGCATCCGGGTGGAGGGATTCGCTGAAGCTTTCTTT
TRBJ2-2	TRBV28	NA	TRBD1	CASSFSGQGATGELFF	TGTGCCAGCAGTTTCTCGGGACAGGGGGCCACCGGGGAGCTGTTTTTT